This T cell receptor (beta chain) was profiled in a study of radiotherapy plus CTLA-4 blockade in lung cancer. Study-wide context: For less than 20% of patients, objective responses occurred, and about 30% had disease control.

Study-level findings and limits: Per reports, early blood T cell clone dynamics, plus interferon-beta, forecast response most strongly. Some TCR clones had been derived from tumors. These clones expanded in peripheral blood after radiotherapy plus ipilimumab.

TCRdb keeps only in-frame clones here, not all; method: immunoSEQ multiplex PCR. This repertoire shows around 100,000 clones, 81% found once; its top ten account for about 3.5%. Enrolled patients, whose metastatic non-small-cell lung cancer was chemo-refractory, received focal radiation plus CTLA-4 blockade with ipilimumab. In regard to this clone: What it binds is not known.

The CDR3 loop spans 15 amino acids. V lost 5 bases and J 0 bases, leaving 15 bases between the germline ends. Germline-derived CDR1 and CDR2 are SGHNT and YYREEE (reference sequence). This sequence originates from a human donor with non-small cell lung cancer that progressed on radiotherapy plus ipilimumab. Some clones in this sample may be carry-over from other donors' samples. The sample in question was peripheral blood, obtained from a patient treated with radiotherapy plus ipilimumab. The J gene is TRBJ2-7, the V gene TRBV5-4; perhaps TRBD1 as D (6 bases). This CDR3 is CASRNASGVSYEQYF. In DNA form, the CDR3 reads TGTGCCAGCAGAAACGCCTCAGGGGTCTCCTACGAGCAGTACTTC.